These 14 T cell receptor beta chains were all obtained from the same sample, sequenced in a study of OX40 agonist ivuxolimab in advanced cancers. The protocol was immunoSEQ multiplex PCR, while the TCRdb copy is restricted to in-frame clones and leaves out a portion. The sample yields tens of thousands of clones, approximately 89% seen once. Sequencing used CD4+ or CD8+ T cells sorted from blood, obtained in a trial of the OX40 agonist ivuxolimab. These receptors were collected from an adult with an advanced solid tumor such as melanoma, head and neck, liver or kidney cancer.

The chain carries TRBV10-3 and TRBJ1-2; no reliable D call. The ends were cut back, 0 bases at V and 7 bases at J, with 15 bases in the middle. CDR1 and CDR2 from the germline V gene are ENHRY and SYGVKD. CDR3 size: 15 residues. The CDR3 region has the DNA TGTGCCATCAGTGAGTCGTTCGCACGTGAGGGTGGCTACACCTTC. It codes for CAISESFAREGGYTF.

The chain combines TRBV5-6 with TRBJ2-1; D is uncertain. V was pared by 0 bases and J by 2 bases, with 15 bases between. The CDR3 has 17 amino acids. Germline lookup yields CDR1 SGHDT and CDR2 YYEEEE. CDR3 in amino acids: CASSLVGLPAPYNEQFF. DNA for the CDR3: TGTGCCAGCAGCTTGGTGGGCCTTCCTGCCCCCTACAATGAGCAGTTCTTC.

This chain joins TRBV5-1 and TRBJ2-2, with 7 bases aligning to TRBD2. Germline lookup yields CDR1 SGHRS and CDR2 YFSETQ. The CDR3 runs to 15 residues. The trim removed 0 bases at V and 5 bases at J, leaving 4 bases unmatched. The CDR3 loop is CASSLEYGRTGELFF. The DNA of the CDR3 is TGCGCCAGCAGCTTGGAGTACGGGAGGACCGGGGAGCTGTTTTTT.

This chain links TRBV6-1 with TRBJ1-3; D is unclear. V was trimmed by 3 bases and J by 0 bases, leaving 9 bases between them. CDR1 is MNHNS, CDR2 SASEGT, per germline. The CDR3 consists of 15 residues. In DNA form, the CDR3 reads TGTGCCAGCAGTGACAACTTAAGCTCTGGAAACACCATATATTTT. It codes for CASSDNLSSGNTIYF.

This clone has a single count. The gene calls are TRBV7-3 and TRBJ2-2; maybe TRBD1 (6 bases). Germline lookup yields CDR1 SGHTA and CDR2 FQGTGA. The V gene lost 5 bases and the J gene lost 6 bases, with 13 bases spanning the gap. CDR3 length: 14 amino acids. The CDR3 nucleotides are TGTGCCAGCAGCATAAATACAGGGCCCGGGGAGCTGTTTTTT. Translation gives CASSINTGPGELFF.

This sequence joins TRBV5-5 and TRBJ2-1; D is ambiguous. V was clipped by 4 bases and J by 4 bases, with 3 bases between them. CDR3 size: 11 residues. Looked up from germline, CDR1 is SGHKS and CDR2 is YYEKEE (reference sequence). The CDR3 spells CASSPYNEQFF. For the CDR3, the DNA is TGTGCCAGCAGCCCGTACAATGAGCAGTTCTTC.

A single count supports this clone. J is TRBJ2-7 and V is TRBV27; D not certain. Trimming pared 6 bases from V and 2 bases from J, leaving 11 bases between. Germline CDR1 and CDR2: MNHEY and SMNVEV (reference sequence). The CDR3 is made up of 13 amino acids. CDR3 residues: CASSPGPPYEQYF. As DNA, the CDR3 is TGTGCCAGCAGCCCCGGGCCTCCCTACGAGCAGTACTTC.

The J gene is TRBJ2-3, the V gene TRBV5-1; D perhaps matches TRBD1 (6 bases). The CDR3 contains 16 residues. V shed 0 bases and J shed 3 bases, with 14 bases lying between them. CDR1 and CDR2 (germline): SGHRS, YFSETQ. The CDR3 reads CASSLVQGFATDTQYF. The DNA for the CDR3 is TGCGCCAGCAGCTTGGTACAGGGTTTTGCGACAGATACGCAGTATTTT.

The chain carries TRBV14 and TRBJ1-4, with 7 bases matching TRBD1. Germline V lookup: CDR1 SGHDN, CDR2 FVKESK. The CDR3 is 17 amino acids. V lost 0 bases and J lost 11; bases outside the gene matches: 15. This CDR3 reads CASSQDLSARGVSKLFF. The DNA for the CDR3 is TGTGCCAGCAGCCAAGATCTGTCGGCCAGGGGGGTATCCAAACTGTTTTTT.

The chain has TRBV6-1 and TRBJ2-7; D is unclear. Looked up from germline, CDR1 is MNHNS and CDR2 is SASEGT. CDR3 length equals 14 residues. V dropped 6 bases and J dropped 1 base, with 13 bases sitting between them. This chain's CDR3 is CASRSSLGSYEQYF. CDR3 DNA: TGTGCCAGCAGGTCAAGCTTAGGGTCCTACGAGCAGTACTTC.

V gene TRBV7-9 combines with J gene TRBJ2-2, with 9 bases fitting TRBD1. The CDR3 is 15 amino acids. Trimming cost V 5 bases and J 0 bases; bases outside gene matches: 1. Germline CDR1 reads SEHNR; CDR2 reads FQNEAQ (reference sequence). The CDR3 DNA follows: TGTGCCAGCAGCGGGACAGGGCCGAACACCGGGGAGCTGTTTTTT. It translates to CASSGTGPNTGELFF.

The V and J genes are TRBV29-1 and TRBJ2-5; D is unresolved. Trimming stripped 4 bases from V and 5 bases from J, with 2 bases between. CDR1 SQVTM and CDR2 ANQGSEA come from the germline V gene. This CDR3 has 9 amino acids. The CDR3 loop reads CSVGETQYF. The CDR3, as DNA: TGCAGCGTTGGGGAGACCCAGTACTTC.

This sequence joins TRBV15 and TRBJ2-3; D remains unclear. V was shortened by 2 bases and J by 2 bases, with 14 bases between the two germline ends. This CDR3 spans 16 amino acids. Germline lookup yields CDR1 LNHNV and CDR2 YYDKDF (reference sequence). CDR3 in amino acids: CATSRSDYRATDTQYF. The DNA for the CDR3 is TGTGCCACCAGCAGATCCGATTACCGCGCCACAGATACGCAGTATTTT.

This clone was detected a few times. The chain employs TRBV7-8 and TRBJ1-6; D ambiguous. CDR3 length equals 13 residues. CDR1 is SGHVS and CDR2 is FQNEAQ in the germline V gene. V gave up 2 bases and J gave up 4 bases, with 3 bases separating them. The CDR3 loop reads CASSLQYNSPLHF. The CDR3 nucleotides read TGTGCCAGCAGCTTACAGTATAATTCACCCCTCCACTTT.